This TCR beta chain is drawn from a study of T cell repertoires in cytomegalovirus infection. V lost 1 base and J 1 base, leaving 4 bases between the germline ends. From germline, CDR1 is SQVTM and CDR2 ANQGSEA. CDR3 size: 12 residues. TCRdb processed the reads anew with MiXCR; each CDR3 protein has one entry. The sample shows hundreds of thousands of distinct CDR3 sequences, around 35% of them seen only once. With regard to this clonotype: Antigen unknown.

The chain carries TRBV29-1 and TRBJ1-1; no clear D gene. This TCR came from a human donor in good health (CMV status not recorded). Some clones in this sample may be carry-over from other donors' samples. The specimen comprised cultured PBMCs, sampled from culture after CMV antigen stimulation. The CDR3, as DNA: TGCAGCGTTGAAGGACAGAACACTGAAGCTTTCTTT. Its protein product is CSVEGQNTEAFF.